This T cell receptor (beta chain) derives from a study of identical twins. Overall study findings and caveats: In zero-insertion analyses, partial confounding could arise from invariant MAIT and iNKT cells. Beta out-of-frame twin sharing showed a weaker excess. The study found that models underestimated out-of-frame TCR alpha sharing in monozygotic twins.

Comments on this clonotype: Its antigen is unidentified.

The CDR3 has 13 amino acids. V lost 4 bases to trimming and J lost 6 bases, with 13 bases between them. Germline CDR1 DFQATT, CDR2 SNEGSKA (reference sequence). Template switching (which added a universal primer site) was used, and cDNA carried unique molecular identifiers. TCRdb analysed the 5' RACE reads with MiXCR anew, one entry per CDR3 protein. The top ten clones hold roughly 3% of a sample with some 560,000 distinct CDR3 sequences, more than 9% of them seen once. These data are also associated with another study on yellow fever vaccine responses in identical twins.

Specimen: PBMCs. This receptor was taken from a woman younger than 30 in good health. The chain is built from TRBV20-1 and TRBJ1-5; no firm D call. CDR3 amino acids: CSAIIDGGQPQHF. CDR3 in DNA: TGCAGTGCTATCATTGACGGCGGTCAGCCCCAGCATTTT.